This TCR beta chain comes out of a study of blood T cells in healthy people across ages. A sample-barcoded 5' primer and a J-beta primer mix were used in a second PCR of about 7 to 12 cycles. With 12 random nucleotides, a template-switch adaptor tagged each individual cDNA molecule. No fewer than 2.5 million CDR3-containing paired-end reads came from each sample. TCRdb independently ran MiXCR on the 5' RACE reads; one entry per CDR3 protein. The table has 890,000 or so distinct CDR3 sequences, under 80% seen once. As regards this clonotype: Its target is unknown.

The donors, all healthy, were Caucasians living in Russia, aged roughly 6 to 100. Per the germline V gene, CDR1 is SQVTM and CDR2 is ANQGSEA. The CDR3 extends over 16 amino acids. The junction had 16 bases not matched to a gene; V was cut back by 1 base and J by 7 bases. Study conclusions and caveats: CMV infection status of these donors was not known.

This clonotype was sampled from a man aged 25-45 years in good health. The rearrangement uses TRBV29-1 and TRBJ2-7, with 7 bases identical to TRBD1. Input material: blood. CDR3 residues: CSVEVPQGKGAREQYF. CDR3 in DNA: TGCAGCGTTGAAGTTCCACAGGGTAAGGGGGCCCGGGAGCAGTACTTC.